In its sample, the clone carrying this T cell receptor (beta chain) was seen a few times. Its specificity is not known. The data are from a study of blood T cells in healthy people across ages. Looking at the study overall: About one barcoded TCR beta cDNA was captured per two T cells. Study-wide points: Per million T cells, TCR beta diversity dropped about linearly as age rose. Fewer expanded clones and more diversity marked long-lived versus aged donors.

Sample-barcoded 5' priming and a J-beta primer mix drove a second PCR of about 6 to 11 cycles. Each cDNA molecule received a tag from a template-switch adaptor that had 12 random nucleotides. MiXCR, run by TCRdb on the 5' RACE reads, gives a single entry per CDR3 protein. The sample has about 680,000 distinct CDR3 sequences; around 49% are singletons. Looked up from germline, CDR1 is GTSNPN and CDR2 is SVGIG (reference sequence). Trimming shortened V by 4 bases and J by 4 bases, and 14 bases separated the two germline ends. This CDR3 is built from 13 residues. The clonotype was recovered from a woman aged 60-75 years in good health. The genes are TRBV30 and TRBJ2-7; D uncertain. Sample: blood. The CDR3 DNA reads as TGTGCCTGGACGGCAGCGCCCATATACGAGCAGTACTTC. Encoded protein: CAWTAAPIYEQYF.